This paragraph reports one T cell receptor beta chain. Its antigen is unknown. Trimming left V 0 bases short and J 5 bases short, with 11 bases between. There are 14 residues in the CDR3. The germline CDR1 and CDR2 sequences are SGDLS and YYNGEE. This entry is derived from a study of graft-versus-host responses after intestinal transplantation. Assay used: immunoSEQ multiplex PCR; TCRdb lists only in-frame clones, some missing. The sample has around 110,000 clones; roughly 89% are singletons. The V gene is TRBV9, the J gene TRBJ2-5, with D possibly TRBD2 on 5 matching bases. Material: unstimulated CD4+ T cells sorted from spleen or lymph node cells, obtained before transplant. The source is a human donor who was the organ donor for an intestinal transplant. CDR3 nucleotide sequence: TGTGCCAGCAGCGTAGGGGAGATCTTCGAGACCCAGTACTTC. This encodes CASSVGEIFETQYF. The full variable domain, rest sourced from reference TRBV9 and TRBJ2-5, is DSGVTQTPKHLITATGQRVTLRCSPRSGDLSVYWYQQSLDQGLQFLIQYYNGEERAKGNILERFSAQQFPDLHSELNLSSLELGDSALYFCASSVGEIFETQYFGPGTRLLVL.